A few counts support the clone carrying this T cell receptor (beta chain). The V gene lost 4 bases and the J gene lost 4 bases, with 14 bases spanning the gap. The CDR3 spans 14 residues. The V gene's germline CDR1 is SGHRS and CDR2 YFSETQ. The use of a sample-barcoded 5' primer and a J-beta primer mix characterized a second PCR of roughly 6 to 11 cycles. One entry per CDR3 protein results from TCRdb running MiXCR on the 5' RACE reads. The table lists over 1,200,000 distinct CDR3 sequences, 59% of them singletons. The sample is drawn from a study of blood T cells in healthy people across ages. The TCR sequence derives from a man aged 18-30 years in good health. The chain couples TRBV5-1 to TRBJ1-2; D ambiguous. What was sequenced was blood. The DNA for the CDR3 is TGCGCCAGCAGCGTGATGGACGGCCTCTATGGCTACACCTTC. Translating gives CASSVMDGLYGYTF.